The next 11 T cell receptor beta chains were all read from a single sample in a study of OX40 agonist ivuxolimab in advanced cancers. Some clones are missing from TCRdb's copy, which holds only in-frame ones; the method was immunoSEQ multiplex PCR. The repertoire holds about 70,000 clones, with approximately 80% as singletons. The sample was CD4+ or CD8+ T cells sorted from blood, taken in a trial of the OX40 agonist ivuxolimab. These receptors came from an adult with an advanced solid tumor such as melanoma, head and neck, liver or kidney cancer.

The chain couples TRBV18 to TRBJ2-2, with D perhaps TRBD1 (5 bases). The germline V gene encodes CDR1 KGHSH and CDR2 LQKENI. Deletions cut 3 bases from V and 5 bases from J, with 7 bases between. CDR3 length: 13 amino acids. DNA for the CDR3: TGTGCCAGCTCACCGACAGTGACCGGGGAGCTGTTTTTT. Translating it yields CASSPTVTGELFF. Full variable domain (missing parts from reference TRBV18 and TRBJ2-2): NAGVMQNPRHLVRRRGQEARLRCSPMKGHSHVYWYRQLPEEGLKFMVYLQKENIIDESGMPKERFSAEFPKEGPSILRIQQVVRGDSAAYFCASSPTVTGELFFGEGSRLTVL.

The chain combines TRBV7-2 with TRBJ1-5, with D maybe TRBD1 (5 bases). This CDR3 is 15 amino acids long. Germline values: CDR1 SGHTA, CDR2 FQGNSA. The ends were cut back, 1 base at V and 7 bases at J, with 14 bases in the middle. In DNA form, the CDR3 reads TGTGCCAGCAGCTTAGTACATATGGAGGGGCAGCCCCAGCATTTT. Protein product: CASSLVHMEGQPQHF.

The CDR3 coding sequence is TGTGCAGCTACCGGTAAGCCGGGACAGGGCCTCGCCTTGGTGACCTACGAGCAGTACTTC. This codes for CAATGKPGQGLALVTYEQYF. The chain links TRBV5-8 to TRBJ2-7; TRBD1 matches 9 bases. The CDR3 has 20 amino acids. Germline V gene sequence: CDR1 SGHTS, CDR2 YDEGEE. Looking up the rest from reference TRBV5-8 and TRBJ2-7 gives the full variable domain: EAGVTQSPTHLIKTRGQQATLRCSPISGHTSVYWYQQALGLGLQFLLWYDEGEERNRGNFPPRFSGRQFPNYSSELNVNALELEDSALYLCAATGKPGQGLALVTYEQYFGPGTRLTVT.

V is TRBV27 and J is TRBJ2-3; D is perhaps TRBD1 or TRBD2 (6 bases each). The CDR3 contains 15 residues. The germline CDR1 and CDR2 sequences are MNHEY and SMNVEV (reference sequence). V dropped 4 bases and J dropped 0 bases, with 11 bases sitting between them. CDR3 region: CASSSPGASTDTQYF. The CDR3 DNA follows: TGTGCCAGCAGTTCACCGGGGGCTAGCACAGATACGCAGTATTTT.

The DNA of the CDR3 is TGTGCCAGCGGGACTAGCGGGGGGGCCCACGAGCAGTACTTC. The encoded protein is CASGTSGGAHEQYF. The chain carries TRBV7-2 and TRBJ2-7, with TRBD2 matching over 16 bases. Germline V CDR1 and CDR2: SGHTA, FQGNSA. Losses at the gene ends were 8 bases for V and 5 bases for J; bases not matched to a gene: 3. The CDR3 contains 14 residues. Full variable domain (remainder filled in from reference TRBV7-2 and TRBJ2-7): GAGVSQSPSNKVTEKGKDVELRCDPISGHTALYWYRQSLGQGLEFLIYFQGNSAPDKSGLPSDRFSAERTGGSVSTLTIQRTQQEDSAVYLCASGTSGGAHEQYFGPGTRLTVT.

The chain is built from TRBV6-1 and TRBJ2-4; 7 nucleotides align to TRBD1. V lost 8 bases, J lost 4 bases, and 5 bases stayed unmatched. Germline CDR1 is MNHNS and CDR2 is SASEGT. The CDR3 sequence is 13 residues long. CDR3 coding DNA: TGTGCCAGCTTTCCGGGACAGAAAAACATTCAGTACTTC. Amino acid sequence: CASFPGQKNIQYF.

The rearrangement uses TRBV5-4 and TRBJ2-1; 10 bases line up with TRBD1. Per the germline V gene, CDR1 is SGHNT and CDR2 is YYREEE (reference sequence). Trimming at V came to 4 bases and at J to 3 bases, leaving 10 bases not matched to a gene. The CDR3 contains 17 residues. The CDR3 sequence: CASSLRTGGRFYNEQFF. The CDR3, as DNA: TGTGCCAGCAGCCTACGGACAGGGGGTAGGTTCTACAATGAGCAGTTCTTC.

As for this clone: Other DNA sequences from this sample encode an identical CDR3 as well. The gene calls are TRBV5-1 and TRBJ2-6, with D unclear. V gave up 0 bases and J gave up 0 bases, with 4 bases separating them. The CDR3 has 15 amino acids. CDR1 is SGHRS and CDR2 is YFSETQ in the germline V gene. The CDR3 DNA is TGCGCCAGCAGCTTGGCGCCCTCTGGGGCCAACGTCCTGACTTTC. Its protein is CASSLAPSGANVLTF.

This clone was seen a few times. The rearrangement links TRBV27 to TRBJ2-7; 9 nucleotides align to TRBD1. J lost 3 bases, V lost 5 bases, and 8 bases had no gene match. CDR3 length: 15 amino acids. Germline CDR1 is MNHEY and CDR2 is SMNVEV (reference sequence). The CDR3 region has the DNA TGTGCCAGCAGTCTCAGACAGGGGGGAGGCTACGAGCAGTACTTC. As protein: CASSLRQGGGYEQYF.

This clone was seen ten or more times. CDR3 nucleotides: TGTGCCAGCAGCGAACGGGACACCGTGGAGACCCAGTACTTC. Translating it yields CASSERDTVETQYF. The V call is TRBV7-7, the J call TRBJ2-5; possible D gene TRBD1, 6 bases. The V gene's germline CDR1 is SSHAT and CDR2 FNYEAQ (reference sequence). V lost 5 bases and J lost 5, with 15 bases in between. The CDR3 length is 14 residues.

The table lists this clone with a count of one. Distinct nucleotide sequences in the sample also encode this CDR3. CDR3 coding DNA: TGTGCCAGCAGTCTAGCGGCGAACACTGAAGCTTTCTTT. This gives the protein CASSLAANTEAFF. The chain is built from TRBV27 and TRBJ1-1, with unresolved D. CDR1 and CDR2 (germline): MNHEY, SMNVEV (reference sequence). The CDR3 sequence is 13 residues long. V was pared by 5 bases and J by 1 base, with 8 bases between.